This T cell receptor beta chain emerged from a study of regulatory T cells in long-lasting Graves disease. General observations from the study: Newly diagnosed disease favored TRBV20-1 and TRBJ2-1 over persistent disease.

Combining iRepertoire HTBI primers with Arm-PCR of CDR3 regions, the authors built TCR beta libraries. Original processing notes: Across the samples, identification revealed just over 60 TRBV and more than 11 TRBJ segments. TCRdb used MiXCR to reprocess the multiplex PCR reads, holding one entry per CDR3 protein. The V and J calls were determined by TCRdb, not by the authors. The sample shows a few hundred thousand distinct CDR3 sequences, 20% to 25% of them seen only once. CDR1 is MNHNS, CDR2 SASEGT, per germline. This CDR3 is built from 16 residues. Unmatched junction bases numbered 6, after V lost 6 bases and J lost 2 bases. This clonotype was seen many times. Its antigen is currently unknown. Time point: persistent/refractory GD, antithyroid drugs over 5 years with positive TRAb. TCR sequences were obtained from RNA taken from PBMCs.

The material sequenced was peripheral blood mononuclear cells (PBMCs), taken when the disease was refractory, from a patient treated with antithyroid drugs. The V gene is TRBV6-1, the J gene TRBJ2-3; 12 nucleotides line up with TRBD2. This clonotype was obtained from a female donor with Graves disease. In nucleotides, the CDR3 is TGTGCCAGCAGATGGACTAGCGGGATTACCACAGATACGCAGTATTTT. It specifies CASRWTSGITTDTQYF.